These 14 T cell receptor beta chains came from one sample sequenced in a study of T cell responses to AZD1222 COVID-19 vaccine. Some clones are missing from TCRdb's copy, which holds only in-frame ones; the method was immunoSEQ multiplex PCR. The profile shows approximately 100,000 clones, about 88% of them singletons. The material sequenced was peripheral blood, taken on day 0 of AZD1222 vaccination. The receptors here all came from an adult in good health.

This chain connects TRBV5-5 to TRBJ2-1, with D possibly being TRBD1 (5 bases). The germline V gene encodes CDR1 SGHKS and CDR2 YYEKEE (reference sequence). The length of the CDR3 is 16 residues. Between the trimmed V and J ends, which lost 1 base and 3 bases, there was a span of 14 bases. The CDR3 loop is CASSLITGASYNEQFF. The CDR3, as DNA: TGTGCCAGCAGCTTGATAACTGGGGCAAGCTACAATGAGCAGTTCTTC.

The chain carries TRBV7-2 and TRBJ2-7, with unresolved D. The germline gives CDR1 SGHTA, CDR2 FQGNSA. The CDR3 covers 12 residues. The V gene lost 2 bases and the J gene lost 6 bases, with 8 bases spanning the gap. The DNA of the CDR3 is TGTGCCAGCAGCTTAAGTCAACTCGAGCAGTACTTC. Translating gives CASSLSQLEQYF.

This clone was picked up a small number of times. The chain links TRBV7-3 to TRBJ2-5, with a tentative D call TRBD1 (5 bases). Germline lookup yields CDR1 SGHTA and CDR2 FQGTGA. Deletions cut 5 bases from V and 2 bases from J, with 9 bases between. The CDR3 covers 13 residues. The CDR3 bases are TGTGCCAGCAGCCGCGGACAACAAGAGACCCAGTACTTC. Translated: CASSRGQQETQYF.

This chain uses TRBV27 with TRBJ1-1; 12 bases line up with TRBD1. The germline gives CDR1 MNHEY, CDR2 SMNVEV (reference sequence). The CDR3 is 19 amino acids. Unmatched junction bases numbered 20, after V lost 7 bases and J lost 5 bases. The DNA of the CDR3 is TGTGCCAGCAATTTTCCCTCGCTGGGACAGGGGGCAGGGGGGACTGAAGCTTTCTTT. This encodes CASNFPSLGQGAGGTEAFF.

This chain links TRBV18 with TRBJ2-1; D is perhaps TRBD1 (6 bases). The CDR3 consists of 16 residues. Trimming shortened V by 3 bases and J by 2 bases, and 14 bases separated the two germline ends. Germline values: CDR1 KGHSH, CDR2 LQKENI. As DNA, the CDR3 is TGTGCCAGCTCACCTATCGGACAGTTCCCCTACAATGAGCAGTTCTTC. Translating gives CASSPIGQFPYNEQFF.

This clone was detected only once. This chain connects TRBV3-1 (or the pseudogene TRBV3-2) to TRBJ2-7; 7 bases align to TRBD2. The CDR3 length is 14 residues. The V gene end was trimmed by 8 bases and the J gene end by 4 bases; junction bases not matched to a gene: 11. Per the germline V gene, CDR1 is LGHDT and CDR2 is YNNKEL (reference sequence). For the CDR3, the DNA is TGTGCCAGCTCTCCTGGGAGGGGCGGATACGAGCAGTACGTC. Protein product: CASSPGRGGYEQYV.

The J gene is TRBJ1-4, the V gene TRBV3-1 (or the pseudogene TRBV3-2); TRBD1 aligns across 10 bases. The CDR3 runs to 15 residues. V was pared by 1 base and J by 5 bases, with 1 base of the junction left unmatched. The germline V gene encodes CDR1 LGHDT and CDR2 YNNKEL (reference sequence). CDR3 coding DNA: TGTGCCAGCAGCCAAGGGACAGGGGGAAATGAAAAACTGTTTTTT. Translation: CASSQGTGGNEKLFF.

This sequence joins TRBV9 and TRBJ1-4; TRBD1 is a possible D gene (5 bases). CDR1 is SGDLS and CDR2 is YYNGEE in the germline V gene. Trimming cost V 0 bases and J 2 bases, with 17 bases left between them. This CDR3 comprises 18 residues. This CDR3 is CASSVAPGLGVTNEKLFF. DNA of the CDR3: TGTGCCAGCAGCGTAGCCCCAGGGCTGGGGGTCACTAATGAAAAACTGTTTTTT.

This chain's CDR3 is CASSRENGRASYEQYV. CDR3 coding DNA: TGTGCCAGCAGCCGAGAGAACGGGAGGGCCTCTTACGAGCAGTACGTC. V usage is TRBV5-4 and J usage is TRBJ2-7, with 8 bases matching TRBD2. Germline lookup yields CDR1 SGHNT and CDR2 YYREEE (reference sequence). V shed 4 bases and J 4 bases; nucleotides not matched to a gene: 13. The CDR3 has 16 residues.

The chain is built from TRBV19 and TRBJ2-3; D is uncertain. Trimming removed 5 bases at V and 0 bases at J, with 9 bases between. The CDR3 runs to 14 residues. CDR1 LNHDA and CDR2 SQIVND come from the germline V gene (reference sequence). The DNA for the CDR3 is TGTGCCAGTAGTCGCTATACTAGCACAGATACGCAGTATTTT. Translation gives CASSRYTSTDTQYF.

This sequence joins TRBV5-1 and TRBJ2-5, with 10 bases lining up with TRBD2. Germline lookup yields CDR1 SGHRS and CDR2 YFSETQ. Germline trimming cut 6 bases from V and 5 bases from J; bases unmatched to any gene: 19. CDR3 length: 18 amino acids. The CDR3 spells CASTPGDRTSGTRETQYF. In DNA, the CDR3 is TGCGCCAGCACCCCCGGGGACCGGACTAGCGGTACGAGGGAGACCCAGTACTTC.

On this clone: Other DNA sequences in the sample encode the same CDR3. The chain uses TRBV3-1 (or the pseudogene TRBV3-2) and TRBJ1-6; 11 bases match TRBD1. Germline CDR1 LGHDT, CDR2 YNNKEL (reference sequence). Losses at the gene ends were 1 base for V and 7 bases for J; bases not matched to a gene: 0. This CDR3 contains 15 residues. The CDR3 coding sequence is TGTGCCAGCAGCCAAGGGACAGGGGGCAATTCACCCCTCCACTTT. Translation: CASSQGTGGNSPLHF.

CDR3 sequence (DNA): TGTGCCAGCAGTTACCTCGGGGGGGCTAACCGAGAGCAGTACTTC. Encoded protein: CASSYLGGANREQYF. The chain employs TRBV6-5 and TRBJ2-7, with 8 bases that match TRBD2. V dropped 2 bases and J dropped 7; count of bases not matched to a gene: 10. The CDR3 has 15 amino acids. In germline, CDR1 is MNHEY, CDR2 SVGAGI.

This chain links TRBV10-3 with TRBJ1-2; D not resolved. Trimming cost V 2 bases and J 1 base, with 5 bases left between them. This CDR3 is 13 amino acids long. CDR1 is ENHRY and CDR2 is SYGVKD in the germline V gene. This CDR3 reads CAISETVNYGYTF. The DNA for the CDR3 is TGTGCCATCAGTGAGACGGTTAACTATGGCTACACCTTC.